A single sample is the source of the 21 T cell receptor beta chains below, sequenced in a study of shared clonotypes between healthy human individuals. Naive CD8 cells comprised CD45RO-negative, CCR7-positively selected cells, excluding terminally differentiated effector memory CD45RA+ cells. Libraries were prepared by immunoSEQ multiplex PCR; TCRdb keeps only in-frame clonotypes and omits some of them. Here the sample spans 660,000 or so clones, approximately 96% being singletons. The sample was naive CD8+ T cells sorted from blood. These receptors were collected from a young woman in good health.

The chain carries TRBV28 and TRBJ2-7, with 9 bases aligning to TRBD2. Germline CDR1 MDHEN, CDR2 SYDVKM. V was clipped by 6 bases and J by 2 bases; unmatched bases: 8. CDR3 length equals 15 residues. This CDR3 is CASSPRTSATYEQYF. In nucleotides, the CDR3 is TGTGCCAGCAGCCCAAGGACTAGCGCGACCTACGAGCAGTACTTC.

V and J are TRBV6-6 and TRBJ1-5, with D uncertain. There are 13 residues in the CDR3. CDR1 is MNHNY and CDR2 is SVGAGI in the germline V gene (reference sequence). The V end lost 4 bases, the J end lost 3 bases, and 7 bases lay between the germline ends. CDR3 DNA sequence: TGTGCCAGCAGTTGGGCAGACAATCAGCCCCAGCATTTT. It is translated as CASSWADNQPQHF.

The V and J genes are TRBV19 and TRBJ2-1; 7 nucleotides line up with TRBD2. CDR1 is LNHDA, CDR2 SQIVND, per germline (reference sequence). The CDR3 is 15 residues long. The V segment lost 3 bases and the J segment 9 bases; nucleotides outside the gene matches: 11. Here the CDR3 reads CASSIKPSGHVEQFF. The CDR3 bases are TGTGCCAGTAGTATTAAGCCTAGCGGACATGTTGAGCAGTTCTTC.

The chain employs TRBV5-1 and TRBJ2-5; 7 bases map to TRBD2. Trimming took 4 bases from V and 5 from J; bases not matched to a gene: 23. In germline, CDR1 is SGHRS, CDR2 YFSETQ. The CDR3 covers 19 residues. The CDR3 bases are TGCGCCAGCAGCCCTCTTGGCCGGGGGTCGGAACGGGAGGATGAGACCCAGTACTTC. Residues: CASSPLGRGSEREDETQYF.

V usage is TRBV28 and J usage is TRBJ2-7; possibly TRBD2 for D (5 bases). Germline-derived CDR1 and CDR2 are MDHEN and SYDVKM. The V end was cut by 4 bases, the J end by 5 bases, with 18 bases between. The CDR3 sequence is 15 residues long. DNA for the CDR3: TGTGCCAGCAGTTCTCCCAATCGGAGGACCCACGAGCAGTACTTC. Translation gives CASSSPNRRTHEQYF.

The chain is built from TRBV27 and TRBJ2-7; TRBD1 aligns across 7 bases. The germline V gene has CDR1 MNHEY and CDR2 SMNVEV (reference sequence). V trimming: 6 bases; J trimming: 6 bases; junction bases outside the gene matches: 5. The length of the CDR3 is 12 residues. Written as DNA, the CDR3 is TGTGCCAGCAGGACAGGGATGACCGAGCAGTACTTC. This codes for CASRTGMTEQYF.

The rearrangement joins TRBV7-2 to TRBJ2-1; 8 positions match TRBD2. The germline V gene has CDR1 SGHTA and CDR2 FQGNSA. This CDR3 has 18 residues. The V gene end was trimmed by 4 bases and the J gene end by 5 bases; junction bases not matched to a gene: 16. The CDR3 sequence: CASSSRPPAAGGDNEQFF. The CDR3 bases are TGTGCCAGCAGCTCCCGCCCTCCAGCTGCGGGGGGCGACAATGAGCAGTTCTTC.

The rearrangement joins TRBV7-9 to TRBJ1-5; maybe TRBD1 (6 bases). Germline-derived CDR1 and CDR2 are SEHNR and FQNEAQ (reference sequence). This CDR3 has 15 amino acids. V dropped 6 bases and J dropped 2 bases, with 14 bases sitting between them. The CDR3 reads CASRFTGLRNQPQHF. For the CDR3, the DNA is TGTGCCAGCAGATTTACAGGGCTCCGCAATCAGCCCCAGCATTTT.

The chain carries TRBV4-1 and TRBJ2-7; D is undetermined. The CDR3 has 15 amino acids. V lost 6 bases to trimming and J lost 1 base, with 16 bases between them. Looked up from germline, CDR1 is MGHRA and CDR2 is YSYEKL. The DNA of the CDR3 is TGCGCCAGCAGTCTCGACGGTGGGATATCCTACGAGCAGTACTTC. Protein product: CASSLDGGISYEQYF.

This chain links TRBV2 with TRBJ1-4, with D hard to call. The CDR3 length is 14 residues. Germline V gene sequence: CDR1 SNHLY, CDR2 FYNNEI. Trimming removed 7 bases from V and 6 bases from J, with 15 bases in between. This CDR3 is CASKPGPEDEKLFF. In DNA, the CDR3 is TGTGCCAGCAAGCCAGGACCAGAAGATGAAAAACTGTTTTTT.

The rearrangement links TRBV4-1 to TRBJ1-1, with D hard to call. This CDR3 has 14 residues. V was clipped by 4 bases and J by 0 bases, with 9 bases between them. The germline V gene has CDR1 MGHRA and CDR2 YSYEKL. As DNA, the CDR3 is TGCGCCAGCAGCCCGGGGATAGTGAACACTGAAGCTTTCTTT. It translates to CASSPGIVNTEAFF.

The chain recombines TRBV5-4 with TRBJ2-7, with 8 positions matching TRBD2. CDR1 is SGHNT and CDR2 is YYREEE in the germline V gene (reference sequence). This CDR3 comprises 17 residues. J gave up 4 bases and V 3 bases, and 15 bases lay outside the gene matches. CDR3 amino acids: CASSSLGAGGWVYEQYF. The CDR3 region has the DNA TGTGCCAGCAGCTCATTGGGCGCGGGGGGTTGGGTTTACGAGCAGTACTTC. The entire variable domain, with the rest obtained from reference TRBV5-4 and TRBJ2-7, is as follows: ETGVTQSPTHLIKTRGQQVTLRCSSQSGHNTVSWYQQALGQGPQFIFQYYREEENGRGNFPPRFSGLQFPNYSSELNVNALELDDSALYLCASSSLGAGGWVYEQYFGPGTRLTVT.

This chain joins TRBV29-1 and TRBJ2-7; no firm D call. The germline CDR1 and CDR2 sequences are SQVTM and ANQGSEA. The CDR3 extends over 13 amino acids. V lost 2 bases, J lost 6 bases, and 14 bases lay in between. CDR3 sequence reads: CSVESVETGEQYF. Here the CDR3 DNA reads TGCAGCGTTGAATCTGTTGAGACTGGCGAGCAGTACTTC.

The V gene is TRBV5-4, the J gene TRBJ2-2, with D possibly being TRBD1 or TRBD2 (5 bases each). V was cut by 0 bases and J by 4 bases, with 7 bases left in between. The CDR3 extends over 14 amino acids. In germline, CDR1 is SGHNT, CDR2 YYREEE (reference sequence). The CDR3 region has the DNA TGTGCCAGCAGCTTGGAGGGGAGCACCGGGGAGCTGTTTTTT. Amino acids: CASSLEGSTGELFF.

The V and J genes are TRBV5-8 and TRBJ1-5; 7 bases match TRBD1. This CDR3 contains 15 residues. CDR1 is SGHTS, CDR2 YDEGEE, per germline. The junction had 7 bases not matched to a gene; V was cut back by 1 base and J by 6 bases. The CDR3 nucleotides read TGTGCCAGCAGCTTGCCACAGGGGATAGTTCAGCCCCAGCATTTT. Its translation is CASSLPQGIVQPQHF.

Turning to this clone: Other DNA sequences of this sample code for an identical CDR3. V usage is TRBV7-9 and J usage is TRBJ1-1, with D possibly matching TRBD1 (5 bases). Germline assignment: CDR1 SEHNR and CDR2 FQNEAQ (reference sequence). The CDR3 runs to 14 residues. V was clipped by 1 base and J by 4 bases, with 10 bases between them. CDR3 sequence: CASSLVMGGTEAFF. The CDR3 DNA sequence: TGTGCCAGCAGCTTAGTCATGGGGGGCACTGAAGCTTTCTTT.

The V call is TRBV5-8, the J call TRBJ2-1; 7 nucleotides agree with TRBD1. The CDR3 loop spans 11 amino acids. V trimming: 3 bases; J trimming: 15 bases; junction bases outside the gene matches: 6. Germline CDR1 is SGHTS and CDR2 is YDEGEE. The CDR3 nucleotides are TGTGCCAGCAGCTGGGGACAGCCCCCGTTCTTC. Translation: CASSWGQPPFF.

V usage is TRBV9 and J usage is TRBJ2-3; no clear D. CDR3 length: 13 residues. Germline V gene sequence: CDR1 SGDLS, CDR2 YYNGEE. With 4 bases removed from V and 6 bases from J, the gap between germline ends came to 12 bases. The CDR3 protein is CASSPPLRDTQYF. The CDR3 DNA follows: TGTGCCAGCAGCCCACCTTTGAGGGATACGCAGTATTTT.

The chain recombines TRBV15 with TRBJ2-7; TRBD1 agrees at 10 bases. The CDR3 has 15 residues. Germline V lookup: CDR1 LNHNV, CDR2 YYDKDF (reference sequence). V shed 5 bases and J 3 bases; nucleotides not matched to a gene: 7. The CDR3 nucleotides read TGTGCCACCAGCGGACCGGACAGGGGGGACTACGAGCAGTACTTC. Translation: CATSGPDRGDYEQYF.

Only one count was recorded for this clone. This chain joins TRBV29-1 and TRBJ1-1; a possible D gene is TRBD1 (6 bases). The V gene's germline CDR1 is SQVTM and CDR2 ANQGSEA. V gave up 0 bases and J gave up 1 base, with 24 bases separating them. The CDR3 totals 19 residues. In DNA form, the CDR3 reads TGCAGCGTTGAAGACTCGCGGCCCAGGGGACGTGTTTCGAACACTGAAGCTTTCTTT. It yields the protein CSVEDSRPRGRVSNTEAFF. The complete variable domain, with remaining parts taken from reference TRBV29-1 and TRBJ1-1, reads SAVISQKPSRDICQRGTSLTIQCQVDSQVTMMFWYRQQPGQSLTLIATANQGSEATYESGFVIDKFPISRPNLTFSTLTVSNMSPEDSSIYLCSVEDSRPRGRVSNTEAFFGQGTRLTVV.

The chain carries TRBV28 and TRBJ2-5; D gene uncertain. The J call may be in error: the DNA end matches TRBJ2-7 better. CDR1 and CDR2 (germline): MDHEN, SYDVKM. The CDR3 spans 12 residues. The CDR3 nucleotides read TGTGCCAGCAGCCCTCTATACTACGAGCAGTACTTC. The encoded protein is CASSPLYYEQYF.